A selection of T cell receptor beta chains follows, all from one sample in a study of T-cell reconstitution after alpha-beta-depleted transplantation in children. One entry per CDR3 protein results from TCRdb running MiXCR on the PCR reads. The repertoire holds about 110,000 distinct CDR3 sequences, over 9% seen once, with around 8.2% in the top ten. Sequencing was performed on PBMCs from the stem cell graft donor, taken from the stem cell graft. The source of these receptors is a human donor who donated a stem cell graft to a child with acute lymphoblastic leukemia. CDR3s include the opening cysteine and the closing phenylalanine or tryptophan. The order of the fields is CDR3 DNA, CDR3 protein, D gene, J gene, V gene, clone size. D genes are given only for firm matches. Expanded clones get a size class; other rows say once, few or many, or leave the size out.

CDR3 DNA: TGCGCCAGCAGCTTGGATGGCAGCAACACTGAAGCTTTCTTT
CDR3 protein: CASSLDGSNTEAFF
D gene: .
J gene: TRBJ1-1
V gene: TRBV5-1
clone size: many

CDR3 DNA: TGCGCCAGCAGTGTATCGGGGTTGAATGAGCAGTTCTTC
CDR3 protein: CASSVSGLNEQFF
D gene: .
J gene: TRBJ2-1
V gene: TRBV10-2
clone size: many

CDR3 DNA: TGTGCCAGCTCCCCTCACACTACCTACGAGCAGTACTTC
CDR3 protein: CASSPHTTYEQYF
D gene: .
J gene: TRBJ2-7
V gene: TRBV12-3/TRBV12-4
clone size: many

CDR3 DNA: TGCGCCAGCAGCCAAGATCAGAATCAGCCCCAGCATTTT
CDR3 protein: CASSQDQNQPQHF
D gene: .
J gene: TRBJ1-5
V gene: TRBV4-1
clone size: many

CDR3 DNA: TGTGCCAGCAGCTTAACCCCAGCAACTGGGGCCAACGTCCTGACTTTC
CDR3 protein: CASSLTPATGANVLTF
D gene: .
J gene: TRBJ2-6
V gene: TRBV7-2
clone size: many

CDR3 DNA: TGTGCCAGCAGTTTAAGTTTTCAGGGGACAGGACTTTTTACAACTAATGAAAAACTGTTTTTT
CDR3 protein: CASSLSFQGTGLFTTNEKLFF
D gene: TRBD1
J gene: TRBJ1-4
V gene: TRBV12-3/TRBV12-4
clone size: many

CDR3 DNA: TGTGCCAGCAGCTCCACCGGGACTAGCGGGAGGATCGTCGAGCAGTACTTC
CDR3 protein: CASSSTGTSGRIVEQYF
D gene: TRBD2
J gene: TRBJ2-7
V gene: TRBV7-2
clone size: many

CDR3 DNA: TGCGCCAGCAGCAAGACGGGCGGCTACGAGCAGTACTTC
CDR3 protein: CASSKTGGYEQYF
D gene: .
J gene: TRBJ2-7
V gene: TRBV5-1
clone size: many

CDR3 DNA: TGTGCCAGCAGCTTGGCCGTCAGAAATGAAAAACTGTTTTTT
CDR3 protein: CASSLAVRNEKLFF
D gene: .
J gene: TRBJ1-4
V gene: TRBV5-5
clone size: many

CDR3 DNA: TGTGCCAGCAGTGCGACAGACTCTAACTATGGCTACACCTTC
CDR3 protein: CASSATDSNYGYTF
D gene: .
J gene: TRBJ1-2
V gene: TRBV12-3/TRBV12-4
clone size: many

CDR3 DNA: TGTGCCTGGAGCGGGGACAGGGTAATTCAGCCCCAGCATTTT
CDR3 protein: CAWSGDRVIQPQHF
D gene: TRBD1
J gene: TRBJ1-5
V gene: TRBV30
clone size: .

CDR3 DNA: TGTGCCACCTACGACAGGGGCGTTAGTGAAAAACTGTTTTTT
CDR3 protein: CATYDRGVSEKLFF
D gene: TRBD1
J gene: TRBJ1-4
V gene: TRBV19
clone size: many

CDR3 DNA: TGTGCCAGCAAAGCAGGAGTAGCTAACTATGGCTACACCTTC
CDR3 protein: CASKAGVANYGYTF
D gene: .
J gene: TRBJ1-2
V gene: TRBV6-5
clone size: many

CDR3 DNA: TGTGCCAGCATATCGACCGGCACAGATACGCAGTATTTT
CDR3 protein: CASISTGTDTQYF
D gene: .
J gene: TRBJ2-3
V gene: TRBV6-6
clone size: many

CDR3 DNA: TGTGCCAGCAGCCAAGACTCAGGGGGGGTCTACAATGAGCAGTTCTTC
CDR3 protein: CASSQDSGGVYNEQFF
D gene: .
J gene: TRBJ2-1
V gene: TRBV4-2
clone size: .

CDR3 DNA: TGTGCCAGCAGCTTACCGGGACTAGCGGGGGGGCGGAATGAGCAGTTCTTC
CDR3 protein: CASSLPGLAGGRNEQFF
D gene: TRBD2
J gene: TRBJ2-1
V gene: TRBV7-2
clone size: .

CDR3 DNA: TGCGCCAGCAGCACGGCTCGGGGACAGGGATCTGAAGCTTTCTTT
CDR3 protein: CASSTARGQGSEAFF
D gene: TRBD1
J gene: TRBJ1-1
V gene: TRBV5-1
clone size: many

CDR3 DNA: TGTGCCAGCAGAAAGTCCCAGATTAGCACAGATACGCAGTATTTT
CDR3 protein: CASRKSQISTDTQYF
D gene: .
J gene: TRBJ2-3
V gene: TRBV6-5
clone size: many

CDR3 DNA: TGTGCCAGCAGAACACAGGGGACTAGCACAGATACGCAGTATTTT
CDR3 protein: CASRTQGTSTDTQYF
D gene: .
J gene: TRBJ2-3
V gene: TRBV2
clone size: many

CDR3 DNA: TGCGCCAGCAGCCCCGGGACAGGTCTCTACGAGCAGTACTTC
CDR3 protein: CASSPGTGLYEQYF
D gene: TRBD1
J gene: TRBJ2-7
V gene: TRBV5-1
clone size: many

CDR3 DNA: TGCAGCGTTTTAGGGGGTAGCCAAGAGACCCAGTACTTC
CDR3 protein: CSVLGGSQETQYF
D gene: .
J gene: TRBJ2-5
V gene: TRBV29-1
clone size: many

CDR3 DNA: TGTGCCAGCAGTCCAAGGACAGGGGGTTCCTACAATGAGCAGTTCTTC
CDR3 protein: CASSPRTGGSYNEQFF
D gene: TRBD1
J gene: TRBJ2-1
V gene: TRBV25-1
clone size: many

CDR3 DNA: TGTGCCAGCAGCTTAGGGGGTCTCCCCAATGTCAAAAACATTCAGTACTTC
CDR3 protein: CASSLGGLPNVKNIQYF
D gene: .
J gene: TRBJ2-4
V gene: TRBV7-9
clone size: many

CDR3 DNA: TGCAGCGCCGACGAAGGGGCCACTGAAGCTTTCTTT
CDR3 protein: CSADEGATEAFF
D gene: .
J gene: TRBJ1-1
V gene: TRBV29-1
clone size: many

CDR3 DNA: TGCGCCAGCAGCTTGAACCCAGCCCGGGGATATCAGCCCCAGCATTTT
CDR3 protein: CASSLNPARGYQPQHF
D gene: .
J gene: TRBJ1-5
V gene: TRBV5-1
clone size: many

CDR3 DNA: TGCAGTGCTAGGACGAGGCTCTATGGCTACACCTTC
CDR3 protein: CSARTRLYGYTF
D gene: .
J gene: TRBJ1-2
V gene: TRBV20-1
clone size: many

CDR3 DNA: TGTGCCAGCAGTTCCCAGGGGACAGAGGCCAAAAACATTCAGTACTTC
CDR3 protein: CASSSQGTEAKNIQYF
D gene: TRBD1
J gene: TRBJ2-4
V gene: TRBV6-5
clone size: many

CDR3 DNA: TGTGCCAGCAGCTACCCCGGGACAGGGTTCAATGAGCAGTTCTTC
CDR3 protein: CASSYPGTGFNEQFF
D gene: TRBD1
J gene: TRBJ2-1
V gene: TRBV5-5
clone size: many

CDR3 DNA: TGCGCCAGCTCCTCCGGGACAAGCTCCTACAATGAGCAGTTCTTC
CDR3 protein: CASSSGTSSYNEQFF
D gene: .
J gene: TRBJ2-1
V gene: TRBV5-1
clone size: many

CDR3 DNA: TGTGCCAGCAGTTTGGCCCCGGGACAGGCCAGCACAGATACGCAGTATTTT
CDR3 protein: CASSLAPGQASTDTQYF
D gene: TRBD1
J gene: TRBJ2-3
V gene: TRBV12-3/TRBV12-4
clone size: many

CDR3 DNA: TGTGCCAGCAGCAGAGGACAGGGCAACACCGGGGAGCTGTTTTTT
CDR3 protein: CASSRGQGNTGELFF
D gene: TRBD1
J gene: TRBJ2-2
V gene: TRBV5-5
clone size: many

CDR3 DNA: TGTGCCAGCTCGTCGACAGGCGTCTCCTACGAGCAGTACTTC
CDR3 protein: CASSSTGVSYEQYF
D gene: .
J gene: TRBJ2-7
V gene: TRBV18
clone size: .

CDR3 DNA: TGTGCCAGCAGTTACGGGACAAGGGGTATGGATACGCAGTATTTT
CDR3 protein: CASSYGTRGMDTQYF
D gene: .
J gene: TRBJ2-3
V gene: TRBV6-5
clone size: many

CDR3 DNA: TGTGCCAGCAGCGCCCAGGACAGGGGTCGGAACACTGAAGCTTTCTTT
CDR3 protein: CASSAQDRGRNTEAFF
D gene: TRBD1
J gene: TRBJ1-1
V gene: TRBV9
clone size: .

CDR3 DNA: TGTGCCAGCAGCTTAGCGCTGTGGGACAGGGCATGGGACACTGAAGCTTTCTTT
CDR3 protein: CASSLALWDRAWDTEAFF
D gene: TRBD1
J gene: TRBJ1-1
V gene: TRBV7-8
clone size: many

CDR3 DNA: TGTGCCAGCGCCGGGACAGGGGGCCCCAAAGAGACCCAGTACTTC
CDR3 protein: CASAGTGGPKETQYF
D gene: TRBD1
J gene: TRBJ2-5
V gene: TRBV4-2
clone size: many

CDR3 DNA: TGTGCCAGCAGCTTTGGGACAGGGTTAAATCAGCCCCAGCATTTT
CDR3 protein: CASSFGTGLNQPQHF
D gene: TRBD1
J gene: TRBJ1-5
V gene: TRBV7-2
clone size: few

CDR3 DNA: TGTGCCAGCTCACCACGTGGGGGCCTTTCCTACAATGAGCAGTTCTTC
CDR3 protein: CASSPRGGLSYNEQFF
D gene: .
J gene: TRBJ2-1
V gene: TRBV18
clone size: few

CDR3 DNA: TGCAGTGCTACGAGGGACAGGGCTAGCAATCAGCCCCAGCATTTT
CDR3 protein: CSATRDRASNQPQHF
D gene: TRBD1
J gene: TRBJ1-5
V gene: TRBV20-1
clone size: many

CDR3 DNA: TGTGCCAGCAGTTCAGCAGGGTTCAATCAGCCCCAGCATTTT
CDR3 protein: CASSSAGFNQPQHF
D gene: .
J gene: TRBJ1-5
V gene: TRBV27
clone size: many

CDR3 DNA: TGTGCCAGCAGTGAAAAATGGGCAGGGGGTATTACCGGGGAGCTGTTTTTT
CDR3 protein: CASSEKWAGGITGELFF
D gene: TRBD1
J gene: TRBJ2-2
V gene: TRBV25-1
clone size: many

CDR3 DNA: TGTGCCAGCAGCTTGGCAGCCCAAGGGCTTGCAGGGGTAAAACTGTTTTTT
CDR3 protein: CASSLAAQGLAGVKLFF
D gene: .
J gene: TRBJ1-4
V gene: TRBV5-6
clone size: many

CDR3 DNA: TGTGCCAGCAGCGTAGCGACTAGCGGGACTAGCACAGATACGCAGTATTTT
CDR3 protein: CASSVATSGTSTDTQYF
D gene: TRBD2
J gene: TRBJ2-3
V gene: TRBV9
clone size: many

CDR3 DNA: TGTGCCAGCAGCTTGTATCTCGGGGAGCTGTTTTTT
CDR3 protein: CASSLYLGELFF
D gene: .
J gene: TRBJ2-2
V gene: TRBV5-5
clone size: many

CDR3 DNA: TGTGCCAGCAGCCTCCGGGGGACTAGGCTTTACGAGCAGTACTTC
CDR3 protein: CASSLRGTRLYEQYF
D gene: TRBD2
J gene: TRBJ2-7
V gene: TRBV11-2
clone size: many

CDR3 DNA: TGTGCCAGCAGTTTAGGGACACAGGCCTACGAGCAGTACTTC
CDR3 protein: CASSLGTQAYEQYF
D gene: .
J gene: TRBJ2-7
V gene: TRBV12-3/TRBV12-4
clone size: many

CDR3 DNA: TGTGCCAGCAGTTACTCGAAAGTGGGGAATTCACCCCTCCACTTT
CDR3 protein: CASSYSKVGNSPLHF
D gene: .
J gene: TRBJ1-6
V gene: TRBV6-5
clone size: many

CDR3 DNA: TGTGCCATCAGCGTACCACCTACCGACGAGCAGTACTTC
CDR3 protein: CAISVPPTDEQYF
D gene: .
J gene: TRBJ2-7
V gene: TRBV10-3
clone size: many